Each of the 7 T cell receptor beta chains below was sequenced from the same sample in a study of tumor-infiltrating lymphocytes in glioblastoma multiforme. Three nested ARM-PCR rounds with V-beta and C-beta primers built TCRB libraries. TCRdb re-called the multiplex PCR reads with MiXCR, one entry per CDR3 protein. In the table there are 13,000 to 15,000 distinct CDR3 sequences, about 67% of which are singletons. Sample: brain tumor tissue. The receptors were gathered from a male donor with glioblastoma.

Points on this clonotype: No conserved phenylalanine or tryptophan is present at the end of the CDR3, so a read error is the likely explanation. The gene calls are TRBV20-1 and TRBJ2-4; 7 bases fit TRBD1. Per the germline V gene, CDR1 is DFQATT and CDR2 is SNEGSKA (reference sequence). CDR3 length: 19 amino acids. CDR3 nucleotide sequence: TGCAGTGCTAGAGACCCGGCCAGGGGGATTCGGAAAGCCCAAAACATTCAGTACCTC. It specifies CSARDPARGIRKAQNIQYL.

Comment on this clonotype: Relative to the germline gene, one junction end is altered; a read error may explain this. The chain combines TRBV11-3 with TRBJ2-5; TRBD2 is a possible D gene (5 bases). This CDR3 contains 16 residues. Per the germline V gene, CDR1 is SGHNT and CDR2 is YENEEA. CDR3 amino acids: CTSSLGLTPDQETQYF. In DNA, the CDR3 is TGTACCAGCAGCTTAGGACTCACCCCTGATCAAGAGACCCAGTACTTC.

The V gene is TRBV20-1, the J gene TRBJ1-1, with D perhaps TRBD1 (6 bases). The CDR3 runs to 13 residues. V gave up 6 bases and J gave up 4 bases, with 15 bases separating them. Germline V CDR1 and CDR2: DFQATT, SNEGSKA (reference sequence). The CDR3 loop reads CSAVQGMVTEAFF. DNA of the CDR3: TGCAGTGCCGTTCAGGGGATGGTCACTGAAGCTTTCTTT.

In the case of this clonotype: A read error is possible here, since a much larger clone lies one base away. The chain couples TRBV11-2 to TRBJ2-5; 7 bases fit TRBD1. This CDR3 is 15 amino acids long. Germline lookup yields CDR1 SGHAT and CDR2 FQNNGV. The CDR3 reads CAGSLVRGPKETQYF. Here the CDR3 DNA reads TGTGCCGGCAGCTTAGTAAGGGGGCCCAAAGAGACCCAGTACTTC. The complete variable domain, with remaining parts taken from reference TRBV11-2 and TRBJ2-5, reads EAGVAQSPRYKIIEKRQSVAFWCNPISGHATLYWYQQILGQGPKLLIQFQNNGVVDDSQLPKDRFSAERLKGVDSTLKIQPAKLEDSAVYLCAGSLVRGPKETQYFGPGTRLLVL.

Comments on this clonotype: One end of the junction does not line up with germline, which may come from a read error. The chain recombines TRBV11-2 with TRBJ1-5; D might be TRBD1 (6 bases). TRBJ2-3 matches the DNA end more closely, so the J call is doubtful. Germline V gives CDR1 SGHAT, CDR2 FQNNGV. The length of the CDR3 is 13 residues. CDR3 coding DNA: TGTGCAAGCAGCCCACTGGTGGACAGTAGCCAGTATTTT. Its translation: CASSPLVDSSQYF.

V usage is TRBV10-3 and J usage is TRBJ2-7, with D possibly matching TRBD2 (5 bases). Trimming cost V 3 bases and J 2 bases, with 11 bases left between them. Looked up from germline, CDR1 is ENHRY and CDR2 is SYGVKD. The CDR3 loop spans 14 amino acids. CDR3 sequence: CAISDTVRAYEQYF. CDR3 nucleotide sequence: TGTGCCATCAGTGATACCGTGAGGGCCTACGAGCAGTACTTC.

Notes on this clonotype: Likely a read error: the CDR3 ends without its conserved phenylalanine or tryptophan. DNA of the CDR3: TGTGCCTGGAGCTCAAGAGGGAGCCGCTACGAGCAGTACCTC. Its translation: CAWSSRGSRYEQYL. The chain uses TRBV30 and TRBJ2-7, with D possibly matching TRBD2 (5 bases). In germline, CDR1 is GTSNPN, CDR2 SVGIG (reference sequence). The CDR3 runs 14 residues. V lost 3 bases, J lost 3 bases, and 15 bases lay in between.